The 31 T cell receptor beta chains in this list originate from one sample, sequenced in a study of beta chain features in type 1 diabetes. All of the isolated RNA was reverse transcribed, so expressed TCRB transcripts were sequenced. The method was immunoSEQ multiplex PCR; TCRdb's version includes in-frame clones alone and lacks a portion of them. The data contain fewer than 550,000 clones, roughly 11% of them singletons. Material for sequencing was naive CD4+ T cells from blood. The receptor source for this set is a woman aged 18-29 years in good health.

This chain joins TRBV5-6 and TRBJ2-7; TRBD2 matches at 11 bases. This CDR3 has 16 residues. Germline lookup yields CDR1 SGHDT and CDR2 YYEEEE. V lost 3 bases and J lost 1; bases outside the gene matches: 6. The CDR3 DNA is TGTGCCAGCAGCTCCCGACTAGCGGGGATGTCCTACGAGCAGTACTTC. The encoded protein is CASSSRLAGMSYEQYF.

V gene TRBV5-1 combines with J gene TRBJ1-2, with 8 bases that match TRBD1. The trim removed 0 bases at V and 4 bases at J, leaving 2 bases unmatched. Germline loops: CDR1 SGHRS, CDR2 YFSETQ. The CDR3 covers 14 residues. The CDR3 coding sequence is TGCGCCAGCAGCTTGGAGACAGGGGTCTATGGCTACACCTTC. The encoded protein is CASSLETGVYGYTF.

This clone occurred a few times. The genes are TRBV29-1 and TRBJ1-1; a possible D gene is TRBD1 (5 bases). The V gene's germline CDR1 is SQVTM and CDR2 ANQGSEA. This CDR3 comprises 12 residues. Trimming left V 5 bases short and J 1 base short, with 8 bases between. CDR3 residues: CSVYQGNTEAFF. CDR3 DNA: TGCAGCGTTTACCAGGGGAACACTGAAGCTTTCTTT.

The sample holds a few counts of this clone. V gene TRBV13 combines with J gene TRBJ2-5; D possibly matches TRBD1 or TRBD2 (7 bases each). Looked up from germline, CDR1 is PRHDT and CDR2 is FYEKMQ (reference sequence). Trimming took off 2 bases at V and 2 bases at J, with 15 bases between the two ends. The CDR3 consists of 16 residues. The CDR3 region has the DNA TGTGCCAGCAGCTTATTGGGAGGGACAGCTCAAGAGACCCAGTACTTC. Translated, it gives CASSLLGGTAQETQYF.

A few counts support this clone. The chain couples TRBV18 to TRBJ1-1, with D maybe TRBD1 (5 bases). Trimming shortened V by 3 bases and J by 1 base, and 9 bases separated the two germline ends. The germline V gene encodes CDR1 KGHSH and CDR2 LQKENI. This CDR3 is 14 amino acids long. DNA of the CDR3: TGTGCCAGCTCACCCGGGACGGGGAACACTGAAGCTTTCTTT. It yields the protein CASSPGTGNTEAFF.

CDR3 sequence (DNA): TGTGCCAGCTCACCAGGGGACGATACGCAGTATTTT. This sequence encodes CASSPGDDTQYF. The rearrangement links TRBV18 to TRBJ2-3; D assignment may be TRBD1 or TRBD2 (5 bases each). CDR3 length: 12 amino acids. In germline, CDR1 is KGHSH, CDR2 LQKENI. V lost 2 bases, J lost 6 bases, and 6 bases lay in between.

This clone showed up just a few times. CDR3 amino acids: CRIRVGTEAFF. CDR3 in DNA: TGCAGGATCAGGGTCGGCACTGAAGCTTTCTTT. The chain couples TRBV20-1 to TRBJ1-1; D possibly corresponds to TRBD1 (5 bases). CDR1 and CDR2 (germline): DFQATT, SNEGSKA (reference sequence). This CDR3 is built from 11 residues.

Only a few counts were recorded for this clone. Here the CDR3 DNA reads TGTGCCAGCAGCGTAGCGGGGTTGGGGAACACCGGGGAGCTGTTTTTT. This gives the protein CASSVAGLGNTGELFF. The chain joins TRBV9 to TRBJ2-2; TRBD2 is a possible D gene (5 bases). The CDR3 extends over 16 amino acids. CDR1 is SGDLS and CDR2 is YYNGEE in the germline V gene. Trimming stripped 0 bases from V and 1 base from J, with 10 bases between.

The CDR3 DNA follows: TGTGCCAGCAGCTCCCGGGACCCCGGTGGACTGATCTACGAGCAGTACTTC. Translation: CASSSRDPGGLIYEQYF. V usage is TRBV7-8 and J usage is TRBJ2-7; D may correspond to TRBD1 or TRBD2 (5 bases each). This CDR3 has 17 residues. The germline gives CDR1 SGHVS, CDR2 FQNEAQ. The V and J ends lost 4 bases and 3 bases respectively, with 22 bases between them. Together with reference TRBV7-8 and TRBJ2-7, the CDR3 gives the full variable domain: GAGVSQSPRYKVAKRGQDVALRCDPISGHVSLFWYQQALGQGPEFLTYFQNEAQLDKSGLPSDRFFAERPEGSVSTLKIQRTQQEDSAVYLCASSSRDPGGLIYEQYFGPGTRLTVT.

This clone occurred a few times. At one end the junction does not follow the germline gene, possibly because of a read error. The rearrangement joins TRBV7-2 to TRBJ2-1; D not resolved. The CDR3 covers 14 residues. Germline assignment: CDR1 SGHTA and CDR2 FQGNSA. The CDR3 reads CASSTLRHARRWLF. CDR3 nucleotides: TGTGCCAGCAGCACCCTCCGACATGCAAGGCGTTGGCTCTTC.

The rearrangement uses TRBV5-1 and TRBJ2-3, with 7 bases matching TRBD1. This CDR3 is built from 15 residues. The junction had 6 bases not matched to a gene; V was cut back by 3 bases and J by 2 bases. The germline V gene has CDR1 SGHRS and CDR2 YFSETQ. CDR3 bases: TGCGCCAGCAGCTCCGGGGACAGTGCCACAGATACGCAGTATTTT. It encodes CASSSGDSATDTQYF.

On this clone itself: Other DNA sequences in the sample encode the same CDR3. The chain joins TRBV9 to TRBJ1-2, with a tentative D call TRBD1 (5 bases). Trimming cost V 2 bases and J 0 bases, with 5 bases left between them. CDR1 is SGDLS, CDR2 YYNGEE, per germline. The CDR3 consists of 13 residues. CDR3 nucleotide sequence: TGTGCCAGCAGCGTGGGGCCTAACTATGGCTACACCTTC. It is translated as CASSVGPNYGYTF. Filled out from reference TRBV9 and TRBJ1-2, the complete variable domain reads DSGVTQTPKHLITATGQRVTLRCSPRSGDLSVYWYQQSLDQGLQFLIQYYNGEERAKGNILERFSAQQFPDLHSELNLSSLELGDSALYFCASSVGPNYGYTFGSGTRLTVV.

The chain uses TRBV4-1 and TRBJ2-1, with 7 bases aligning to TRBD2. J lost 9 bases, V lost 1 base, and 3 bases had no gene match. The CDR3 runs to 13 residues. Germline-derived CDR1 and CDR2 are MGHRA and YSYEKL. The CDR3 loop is CASSQGLATEQFF. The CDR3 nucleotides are TGCGCCAGCAGCCAAGGACTAGCTACTGAGCAGTTCTTC.

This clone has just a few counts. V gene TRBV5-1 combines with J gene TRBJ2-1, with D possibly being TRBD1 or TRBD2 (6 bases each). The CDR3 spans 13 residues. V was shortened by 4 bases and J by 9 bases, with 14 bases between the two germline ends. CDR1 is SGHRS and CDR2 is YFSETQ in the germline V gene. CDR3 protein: CASSPLGGGEQFF. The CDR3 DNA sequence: TGCGCCAGCAGCCCGTTGGGGGGCGGTGAGCAGTTCTTC.

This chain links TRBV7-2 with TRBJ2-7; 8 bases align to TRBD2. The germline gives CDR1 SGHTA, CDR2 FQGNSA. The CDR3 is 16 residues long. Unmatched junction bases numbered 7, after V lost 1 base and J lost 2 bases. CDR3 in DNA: TGTGCCAGCAGCTTAGGGCGGCGGGGACTAGCCTACGAGCAGTACTTC. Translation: CASSLGRRGLAYEQYF.

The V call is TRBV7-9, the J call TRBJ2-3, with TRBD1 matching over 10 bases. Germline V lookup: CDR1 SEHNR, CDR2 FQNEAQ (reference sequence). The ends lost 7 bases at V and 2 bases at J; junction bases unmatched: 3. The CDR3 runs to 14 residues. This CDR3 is CASNRQGATDTQYF. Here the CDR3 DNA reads TGTGCCAGCAACCGACAGGGGGCCACAGATACGCAGTATTTT.

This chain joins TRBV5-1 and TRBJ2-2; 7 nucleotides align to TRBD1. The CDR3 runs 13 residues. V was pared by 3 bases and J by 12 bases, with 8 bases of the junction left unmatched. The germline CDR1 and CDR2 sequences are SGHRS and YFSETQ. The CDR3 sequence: CASSSSQGKQLFF. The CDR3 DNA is TGCGCCAGCAGCTCATCACAGGGGAAACAGCTGTTTTTT.

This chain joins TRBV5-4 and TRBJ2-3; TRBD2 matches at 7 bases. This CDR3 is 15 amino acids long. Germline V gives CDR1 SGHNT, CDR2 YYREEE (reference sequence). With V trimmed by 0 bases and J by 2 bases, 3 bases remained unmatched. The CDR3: CASSLGLAATDTQYF. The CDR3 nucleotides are TGTGCCAGCAGCTTGGGGCTAGCGGCCACAGATACGCAGTATTTT.

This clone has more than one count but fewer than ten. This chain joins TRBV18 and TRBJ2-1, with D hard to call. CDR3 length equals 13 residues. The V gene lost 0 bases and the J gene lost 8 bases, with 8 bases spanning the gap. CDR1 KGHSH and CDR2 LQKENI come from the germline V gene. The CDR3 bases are TGTGCCAGCTCACCACCCACCCGCGATGAGCAGTTCTTC. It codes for CASSPPTRDEQFF.

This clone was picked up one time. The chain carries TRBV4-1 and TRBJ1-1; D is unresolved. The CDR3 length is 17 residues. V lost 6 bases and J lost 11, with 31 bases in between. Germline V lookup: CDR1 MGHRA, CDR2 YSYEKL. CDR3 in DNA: TGCGCCAGCAGACGAACGTGGGGTGCTGTCAACGAAAGCTGGGCTTTCTTT. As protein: CASRRTWGAVNESWAFF.

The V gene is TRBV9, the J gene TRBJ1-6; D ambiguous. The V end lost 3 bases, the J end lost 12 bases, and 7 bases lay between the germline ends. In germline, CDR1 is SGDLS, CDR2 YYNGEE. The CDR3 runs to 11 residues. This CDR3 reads CASSAPGPLHF. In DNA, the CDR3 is TGTGCCAGCAGCGCGCCGGGACCCCTCCACTTT. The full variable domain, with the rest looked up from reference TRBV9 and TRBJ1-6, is DSGVTQTPKHLITATGQRVTLRCSPRSGDLSVYWYQQSLDQGLQFLIQYYNGEERAKGNILERFSAQQFPDLHSELNLSSLELGDSALYFCASSAPGPLHFGNGTRLTVT.

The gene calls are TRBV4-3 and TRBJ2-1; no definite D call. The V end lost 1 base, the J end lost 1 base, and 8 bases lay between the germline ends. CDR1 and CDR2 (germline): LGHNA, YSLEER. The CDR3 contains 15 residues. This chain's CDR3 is CASSQVRLSYNEQFF. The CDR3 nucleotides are TGCGCCAGCAGCCAAGTCCGTCTGTCCTACAATGAGCAGTTCTTC.

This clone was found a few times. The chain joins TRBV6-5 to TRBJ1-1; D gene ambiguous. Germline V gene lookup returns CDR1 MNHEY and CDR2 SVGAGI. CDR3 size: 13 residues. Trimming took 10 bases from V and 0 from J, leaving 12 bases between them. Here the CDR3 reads CATVRHLNTEAFF. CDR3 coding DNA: TGTGCCACCGTCAGGCACTTGAACACTGAAGCTTTCTTT.

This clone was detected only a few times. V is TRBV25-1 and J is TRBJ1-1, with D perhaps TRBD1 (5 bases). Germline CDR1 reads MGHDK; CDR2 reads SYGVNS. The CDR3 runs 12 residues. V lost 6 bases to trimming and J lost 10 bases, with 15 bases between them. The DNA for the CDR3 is TGTGCCAGCAGGAGGGGAGAGGCAGTAGCTTTCTTT. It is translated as CASRRGEAVAFF.

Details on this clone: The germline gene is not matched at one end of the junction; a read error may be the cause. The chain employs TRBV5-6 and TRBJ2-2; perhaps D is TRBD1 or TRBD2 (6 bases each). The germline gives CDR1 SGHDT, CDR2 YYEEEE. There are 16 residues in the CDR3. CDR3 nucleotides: TGTGCCAGCACCTTGTACGGGGGCCGGTCTACCGGGGAGCTGTTTTTT. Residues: CASTLYGGRSTGELFF.

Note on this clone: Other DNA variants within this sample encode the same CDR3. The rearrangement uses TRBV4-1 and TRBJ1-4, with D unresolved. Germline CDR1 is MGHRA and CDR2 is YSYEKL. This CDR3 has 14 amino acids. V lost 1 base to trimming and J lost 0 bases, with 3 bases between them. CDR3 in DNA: TGCGCCAGCAGCCAAGTGGCAACTAATGAAAAACTGTTTTTT. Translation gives CASSQVATNEKLFF.

The CDR3 is CASSLTGIGSNQPQHF. CDR3 in DNA: TGCGCCAGCAGCTTGACAGGGATCGGGAGCAATCAGCCCCAGCATTTT. V is TRBV5-1 and J is TRBJ1-5; perhaps TRBD1 as D (6 bases). Trimming pared 1 base from V and 1 base from J, leaving 12 bases between. The CDR3 spans 16 residues. Germline assignment: CDR1 SGHRS and CDR2 YFSETQ.

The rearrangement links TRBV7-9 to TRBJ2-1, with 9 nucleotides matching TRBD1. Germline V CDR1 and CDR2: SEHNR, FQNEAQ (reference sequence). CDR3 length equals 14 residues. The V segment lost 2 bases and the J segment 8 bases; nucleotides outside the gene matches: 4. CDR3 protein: CASSLMGQGDEQFF. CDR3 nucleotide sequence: TGTGCCAGCAGCTTAATGGGACAGGGCGATGAGCAGTTCTTC.

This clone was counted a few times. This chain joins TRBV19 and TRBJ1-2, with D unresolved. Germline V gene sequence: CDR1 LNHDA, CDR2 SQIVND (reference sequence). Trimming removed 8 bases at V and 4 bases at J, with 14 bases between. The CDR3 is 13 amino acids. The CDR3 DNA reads TGTGCCAGTCGTTTCGTCTCGGGCTATGGCTACACCTTC. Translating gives CASRFVSGYGYTF.

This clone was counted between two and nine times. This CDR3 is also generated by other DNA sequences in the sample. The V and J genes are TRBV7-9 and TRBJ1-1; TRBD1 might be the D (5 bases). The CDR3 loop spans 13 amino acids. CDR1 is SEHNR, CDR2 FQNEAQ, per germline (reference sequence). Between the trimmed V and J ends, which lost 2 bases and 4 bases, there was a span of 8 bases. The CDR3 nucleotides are TGTGCCAGCAGCTTACAGGGCAGCACTGAAGCTTTCTTT. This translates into CASSLQGSTEAFF.

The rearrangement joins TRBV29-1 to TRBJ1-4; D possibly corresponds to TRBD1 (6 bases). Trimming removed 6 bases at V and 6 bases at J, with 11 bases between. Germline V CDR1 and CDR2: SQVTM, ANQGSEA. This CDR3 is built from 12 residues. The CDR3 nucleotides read TGCAGCGTACAGGGTTTCGATGAAAAACTGTTTTTT. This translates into CSVQGFDEKLFF. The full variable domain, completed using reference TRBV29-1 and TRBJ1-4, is SAVISQKPSRDICQRGTSLTIQCQVDSQVTMMFWYRQQPGQSLTLIATANQGSEATYESGFVIDKFPISRPNLTFSTLTVSNMSPEDSSIYLCSVQGFDEKLFFGSGTQLSVL.